A single sample gave rise to the 2 T cell receptor beta chains below, sequenced in a study of CD8 T cells in ankylosing spondylitis (dated by TCRdb to 2015 to 2018). The library was prepared using 5' RACE. These reads were obtained on an Illumina HiSeq 2500. The public reads were reprocessed in TCRdb via fastp at Q25 and MiXCR, keeping in-frame beta chains. Each entry merges the rows of one CDR3 protein and shows their most common DNA and genes. For this sample there are approximately 290,000 distinct CDR3 sequences; less than 25% appear just once. The ten largest clones add up to around 3.2% of the sample. Sequenced material: blood, either unsorted or a sorted T cell fraction (not recorded which). The receptors were gathered from a female donor with ankylosing spondylitis or in good health (not recorded which).

This clonotype was seen a handful of times. The V call is TRBV29-1, the J call TRBJ1-1; TRBD1 aligns across 7 bases. CDR3 length: 14 residues. Trimming cost V 6 bases and J 0 bases; bases outside gene matches: 7. Germline loops: CDR1 SQVTM, CDR2 ANQGSEA. Here the CDR3 reads CSVPTRGLNTEAFF. The CDR3 DNA sequence: TGCAGCGTACCGACCAGGGGGTTGAACACTGAAGCTTTCTTT.

This clonotype was picked up a small number of times. The V and J genes are TRBV29-1 and TRBJ2-2; D is possibly TRBD1 (6 bases). This CDR3 comprises 14 residues. Trimming removed 5 bases from V and 1 base from J, with 11 bases in between. Germline assignment: CDR1 SQVTM and CDR2 ANQGSEA. The CDR3 spells CSVTRGLNTGELFF. CDR3 coding DNA: TGCAGCGTTACCAGGGGTCTGAACACCGGGGAGCTGTTTTTT.